The TCR beta chain under discussion was sequenced for a study of blood T cells in healthy people across ages. Trimming shortened V by 5 bases and J by 0 bases, and 8 bases separated the two germline ends. This CDR3 has 13 residues. A J-beta primer mix and a sample-barcoded 5' primer were used in a second PCR of about 7 to 12 cycles. Using its own MiXCR run on the 5' RACE reads, TCRdb lists one record per CDR3 protein. This sample has roughly 700,000 distinct CDR3 sequences, with roughly 25% found just once. These data also formed part of another study, on T cells of mothers and their children.

Sequencing used blood. The source is a boy between 10 and 17 years old in good health. The chain couples TRBV12-3 or TRBV12-4 to TRBJ2-7; D not resolved. As DNA, the CDR3 is TGTGCCAGCAGTGGCGCTAGCTCCTACGAGCAGTACTTC. Its translation is CASSGASSYEQYF.